Detailed here is one T cell receptor (beta chain). Its antigen is undetermined. The data belong to a study of cytomegalovirus exposure and HLA in healthy donors. General study points: Association with HLA alleles at 0.05 false discovery rate was found for around 17,000 TCR beta sequences in a later analysis. There were reportedly fewer N-insertions in an Asian-associated ancestry cluster than the approximately 670-donor mean, in a later analysis.

Whereas donors were nominally healthy upon sampling, unrecorded immune exposures were probable. This PCR relied on a set of 60 Vbeta primers and 13 Jbeta primers. Data came from immunoSEQ multiplex PCR; TCRdb stores just in-frame clones and leaves some out. Of more than 200,000 clones in the sample, approximately 87% were seen once. Germline V gives CDR1 MDHEN, CDR2 SYDVKM. This CDR3 has 18 amino acids. V dropped 7 bases and J dropped 0; count of bases not matched to a gene: 8. What was sequenced was PBMCs. The clonotype comes from a human donor in good health. The chain is built from TRBV28 and TRBJ2-6; 11 bases agree with TRBD2. CDR3 nucleotides: TGTGCCAGCAAACCGGGACTAGCGGCCGGCTCTGGGGCCAACGTCCTGACTTTC. Translated: CASKPGLAAGSGANVLTF.